The clone carrying this T cell receptor (beta chain) was found a few times. Its antigen is not known. This sample stems from a study of T cell repertoires in cytomegalovirus infection. About the research overall: TCR beta signatures that were public indicated CMV infection and matching HLA type. General observations from the study: It was HLA-C-restricted CMV-specific TCR beta clonotypes that dominated the response ex vivo. Individuals carrying CMV plus the relevant HLA were identified by cumulative frequency of public TCR beta families.

A single record per CDR3 protein comes from TCRdb applying MiXCR to the reads. Among about 360,000 distinct CDR3 sequences listed, roughly 20% were seen once. Per the germline V gene, CDR1 is SEHNR and CDR2 is FQNEAQ (reference sequence). The CDR3 contains 14 residues. V was pared by 6 bases and J by 4 bases, with 15 bases between. The chain couples TRBV7-9 to TRBJ1-2; D remains ambiguous. The source material was PBMCs. The TCR comes from a human donor in good health (CMV status not recorded). Some clones in this sample may be carry-over from other donors' samples. The DNA of the CDR3 is TGTGCCAGCAGATCAGGCAGCCAAAGCTATGGCTACACCTTC. Its protein is CASRSGSQSYGYTF.